One and the same sample provided the 8 T cell receptor beta chains below, sequenced in a study of blood T cell repertoires in COVID-19. Sequencing used immunoSEQ multiplex PCR; TCRdb keeps in-frame clones, though not all of them. The table lists 200,000 to 300,000 clones, around 80% of them singletons. Specimen: peripheral blood. Every receptor here comes from a human donor in a cohort sampled during active COVID-19.

The J gene is TRBJ1-5, the V gene TRBV24-1; possibly TRBD1 for D (6 bases). This CDR3 comprises 18 residues. V lost 1 base and J 3 bases, leaving 18 bases between the germline ends. CDR1 is KGHDR, CDR2 SFDVKD, per germline. CDR3 region: CATSDFAQGSHYNQPQHF. CDR3 coding DNA: TGTGCCACCAGTGATTTTGCCCAGGGGTCCCACTACAATCAGCCCCAGCATTTT.

The chain joins TRBV9 to TRBJ1-4, with a tentative D call TRBD1 (5 bases). The V end was cut by 3 bases, the J end by 0 bases, with 21 bases between. This CDR3 is built from 19 residues. Germline assignment: CDR1 SGDLS and CDR2 YYNGEE. The CDR3 loop is CASSGRDFFFEATNEKLFF. In nucleotides, the CDR3 is TGTGCCAGCAGCGGAAGGGACTTCTTTTTCGAAGCAACTAATGAAAAACTGTTTTTT.

The chain combines TRBV30 with TRBJ1-4; D gene unclear. The CDR3 extends over 13 amino acids. V was shortened by 8 bases and J by 1 base, with 11 bases between the two germline ends. Per germline, CDR1 GTSNPN and CDR2 SVGIG (reference sequence). In DNA form, the CDR3 reads TGTGCCGCGGACCGGGAAACTAATGAAAAACTGTTTTTT. Its translation: CAADRETNEKLFF. The whole variable domain, filled in from reference TRBV30 and TRBJ1-4, reads SQTIHQWPATLVQPVGSPLSLECTVEGTSNPNLYWYRQAAGRGLQLLFYSVGIGQISSEVPQNLSASRPQDRQFILSSKKLLLSDSGFYLCAADRETNEKLFFGSGTQLSVL.

The chain carries TRBV14 and TRBJ2-3; weak D call: TRBD2 (6 bases). The germline gives CDR1 SGHDN, CDR2 FVKESK. V was pared by 4 bases and J by 4 bases, with 15 bases between. CDR3 length: 15 amino acids. The CDR3 loop is CASSRVEGGADTQYF. CDR3 DNA: TGTGCCAGCAGCCGCGTTGAGGGAGGCGCAGATACGCAGTATTTT.

The chain couples TRBV29-1 to TRBJ1-2, with D possibly matching TRBD1 (6 bases). Per germline, CDR1 SQVTM and CDR2 ANQGSEA. V lost 1 base and J lost 1, with 10 bases in between. The CDR3 covers 14 residues. This CDR3 is CSVEGAGDNYGYTF. The CDR3 DNA is TGCAGCGTTGAAGGGGCAGGGGATAACTATGGCTACACCTTC.

This chain links TRBV3-1 (or the pseudogene TRBV3-2) with TRBJ2-7, with TRBD1 identical over 10 bases. The CDR3 runs to 15 residues. V dropped 3 bases and J dropped 6; count of bases not matched to a gene: 8. From germline, CDR1 is LGHDT and CDR2 YNNKEL (reference sequence). CDR3 bases: TGTGCCAGCAGCCAGCCGGACAGGGGGGCTGGCGAGCAGTACTTC. Its translation is CASSQPDRGAGEQYF.

The CDR3 sequence is CASSLPGADTQYF. CDR3 sequence (DNA): TGTGCCAGCAGTTTGCCAGGCGCAGATACGCAGTATTTT. The rearrangement links TRBV12-3 or TRBV12-4 to TRBJ2-3; no reliable D call. This CDR3 contains 13 residues. With 3 bases removed from V and 4 bases from J, the gap between germline ends came to 8 bases.

The J gene is TRBJ2-3, the V gene TRBV10-1; 10 bases map to TRBD1. This CDR3 region has 14 residues. Germline lookup yields CDR1 WNHNN and CDR2 SYGVQD (reference sequence). Trimming removed 6 bases from V and 4 bases from J; junction bases left unmatched: 4. The CDR3 nucleotides read TGCGCCAGCAGACCCGGGACAGGGGCAGATACGCAGTATTTT. As protein: CASRPGTGADTQYF.